The entry that follows covers one TCR beta chain sequence. Its antigen is not known. The V end lost 3 bases, the J end lost 7 bases, and 12 bases lay between the germline ends. Germline loops: CDR1 GTSNPN, CDR2 SVGIG (reference sequence). The CDR3 sequence is 12 residues long. Clones were read by immunoSEQ multiplex PCR, and TCRdb kept only the in-frame ones, dropping some. The sample contains 110,000 or so clones, 88% of which appear only once. The entry originates in a study of T cell responses to AZD1222 COVID-19 vaccine. Study findings and constraints: Spike-specific TCRs gained breadth and depth after people received two AZD1222 doses.

Sequences were derived from peripheral blood, sampled on day 0 of AZD1222 vaccination. This sequence originates from an adult in good health. The V and J genes are TRBV30 and TRBJ1-2; D unclear. Written as DNA, the CDR3 is TGTGCCTGGAGCCCCGGGCGACGTGGCTACACCTTC. This encodes CAWSPGRRGYTF.